One sample yielded the 29 T cell receptor beta chains listed below, sequenced in a study of monozygotic twins with inflammatory bowel disease (dated by TCRdb to about 2019). Libraries were prepared through 5' RACE. For sequencing, an Illumina HiSeq 2500 was employed. Each CDR3 protein sequence appears as one entry after TCRdb reprocessed the reads, and no DNA is included. The table for this sample shows some 150,000 distinct CDR3 sequences. Over 1% of the sample goes to the ten largest clones. The specimen was blood. These receptors were taken from a human donor with ulcerative colitis or Crohn's disease, or a healthy co-twin of an affected twin (not recorded which).

This chain links TRBV28 with TRBJ1-5; the D call from TCRdb, TRBD1, cannot be confirmed without DNA. This CDR3 has 18 amino acids. Germline V gene lookup returns CDR1 MDHEN and CDR2 SYDVKM. CDR3 sequence reads: CASSLGVRVAGGNQPQHF.

The CDR3 sequence: CASSTHLATDTQYF. The chain uses TRBV7-2 and TRBJ2-3. This CDR3 has 14 residues. Germline V gives CDR1 SGHTA, CDR2 FQGNSA.

The V and J genes are TRBV4-3 and TRBJ2-7; the TRBD2 assignment by TCRdb is unverifiable without DNA. The CDR3 has 16 amino acids. The germline V gene has CDR1 LGHNA and CDR2 YSLEER. The CDR3 here is CASSQVGLAGGYEQYF.

This rearrangement joins TRBV7-2 to TRBJ1-4. The CDR3 has 15 residues. Germline V lookup: CDR1 SGHTA, CDR2 FQGNSA. CDR3 sequence: CASSPGPTSGEKLFF.

V gene TRBV12-3 or TRBV12-4 combines with J gene TRBJ2-7; with no DNA, the TCRdb D assignment of TRBD1 cannot be verified. This CDR3 contains 16 residues. CDR3 amino acids: CASSLSGAITPYEQYF.

This rearrangement joins TRBV11-2 to TRBJ1-2; TCRdb lists TRBD1, though no DNA is available to test this call. The CDR3 length is 18 residues. Germline CDR1 SGHAT, CDR2 FQNNGV. This CDR3 reads CASRDGTGATGLNYGYTF.

The rearrangement links TRBV15 to TRBJ2-1; there is no DNA to check the TCRdb D call of TRBD1. In germline, CDR1 is LNHNV, CDR2 YYDKDF (reference sequence). This CDR3 spans 12 amino acids. The CDR3: CATSRTGTEQFF.

The V call is TRBV27, the J call TRBJ2-7; TCRdb returns TRBD1, unconfirmable since there is no DNA. Looked up from germline, CDR1 is MNHEY and CDR2 is SMNVEV (reference sequence). The CDR3 contains 14 residues. CDR3 loop: CASSRGQGRNEQYF.

The J gene is TRBJ2-7, the V gene TRBV29-1; without DNA, the TCRdb call of TRBD1 cannot be checked. This CDR3 has 12 residues. Germline V gene sequence: CDR1 SQVTM, CDR2 ANQGSEA. CDR3 region: CSVGTGNYEQYF.

This chain joins TRBV6-6 and TRBJ2-2. CDR3 size: 14 residues. Germline V lookup: CDR1 MNHNY, CDR2 SVGAGI (reference sequence). The CDR3: CASSSWLATGELFF.

The chain is built from TRBV5-5 and TRBJ1-3. CDR3 length: 15 residues. The germline CDR1 and CDR2 sequences are SGHKS and YYEKEE (reference sequence). CDR3: CASSLRALSGNTIYF.

J is TRBJ2-7 and V is TRBV18. Germline CDR1 KGHSH, CDR2 LQKENI. This CDR3 has 13 residues. CDR3 loop: CASSPRLVGEQYF.

The V gene is TRBV7-9, the J gene TRBJ2-2; TCRdb selects TRBD2, and the lack of DNA leaves this call unchecked. The CDR3 contains 11 residues. From germline, CDR1 is SEHNR and CDR2 FQNEAQ (reference sequence). The CDR3 sequence: CAPRVTGELFF.

The chain uses TRBV7-3 and TRBJ2-5; TCRdb returns TRBD1, unconfirmable since there is no DNA. The length of the CDR3 is 15 residues. CDR1 and CDR2 from the germline V gene are SGHTA and FQGTGA. CDR3 residues: CASSLSPMGGETQYF.

The J gene is TRBJ2-3, the V gene TRBV5-1. The germline V gene encodes CDR1 SGHRS and CDR2 YFSETQ. This CDR3 comprises 15 residues. CDR3 sequence reads: CASSLGERSTDTQYF.

The gene calls are TRBV5-1 and TRBJ2-3; TCRdb lists TRBD2, though no DNA is available to test this call. The CDR3 runs to 15 residues. Germline values: CDR1 SGHRS, CDR2 YFSETQ. The CDR3: CASSLPMDSLNTQYF.

The chain is built from TRBV5-1 and TRBJ2-2; TCRdb lists TRBD1, though no DNA is available to test this call. Per germline, CDR1 SGHRS and CDR2 YFSETQ. CDR3 size: 15 residues. CDR3 amino acids: CASSFTPAGGRELFF. The full variable domain, completed using reference TRBV5-1 and TRBJ2-2, is KAGVTQTPRYLIKTRGQQVTLSCSPISGHRSVSWYQQTPGQGLQFLFEYFSETQRNKGNFPGRFSGRQFSNSRSEMNVSTLELGDSALYLCASSFTPAGGRELFFGEGSRLTVL.

The rearrangement joins TRBV2 to TRBJ2-1. The CDR3 is 11 residues long. Germline V gene sequence: CDR1 SNHLY, CDR2 FYNNEI. This CDR3 is CASSEGLEQFF.

V and J are TRBV19 and TRBJ2-1. This CDR3 is 11 amino acids long. CDR1 and CDR2 from the germline V gene are LNHDA and SQIVND (reference sequence). The CDR3 sequence is CASRAVTEQFF.

The chain employs TRBV5-1 and TRBJ1-5. Germline V gives CDR1 SGHRS, CDR2 YFSETQ. The CDR3 is 15 residues long. CDR3 sequence: CASSLEGIGNQPQHF.

The gene calls are TRBV4-3 and TRBJ2-1; TCRdb's D gene call, TRBD1, goes unchecked for lack of DNA. The CDR3 length is 16 residues. Germline assignment: CDR1 LGHNA and CDR2 YSLEER. CDR3 amino acids: CASSQPGQGAYNEQFF.

V gene TRBV12-3 or TRBV12-4 combines with J gene TRBJ2-7; TCRdb's D gene call, TRBD1, goes unchecked for lack of DNA. The CDR3 runs to 15 residues. The chain's CDR3 is CASSLGQTYSYEQYF.

This chain uses TRBV12-3 or TRBV12-4 with TRBJ2-4; TCRdb lists TRBD1, though no DNA is available to test this call. The CDR3 has 14 residues. CDR3 loop: CASSLLGRGNNQYF.

The rearrangement links TRBV18 to TRBJ1-3; TCRdb returns TRBD1, unconfirmable since there is no DNA. The CDR3 sequence is 17 residues long. Looked up from germline, CDR1 is KGHSH and CDR2 is LQKENI. The CDR3 here is CASSLGRSKSSGNTIYF.

The chain recombines TRBV3-1 with TRBJ2-7. The CDR3 sequence is 12 residues long. CDR1 and CDR2 from the germline V gene are LGHDT and YNNKEL (reference sequence). This CDR3 reads CASSQEPYEQYF.

The genes are TRBV11-1 and TRBJ1-1. Germline V gene sequence: CDR1 SGHAT, CDR2 FQDESV (reference sequence). The CDR3 is 15 amino acids. The CDR3 sequence: CASSLRVSTNTEAFF.

The V call is TRBV27, the J call TRBJ2-2; without DNA, the TCRdb call of TRBD2 cannot be checked. The germline gives CDR1 MNHEY, CDR2 SMNVEV (reference sequence). CDR3 length: 15 residues. CDR3 residues: CASSWASGNTGELFF.

The rearrangement uses TRBV6-6 and TRBJ1-1; TCRdb indicates TRBD1, and absent DNA this call remains unverified. Germline CDR1 and CDR2: MNHNY and SVGAGI (reference sequence). This CDR3 comprises 11 residues. CDR3 protein: CASSQERGAFF.

The chain combines TRBV9 with TRBJ2-3; with no DNA, the TCRdb D assignment of TRBD2 cannot be verified. Germline loops: CDR1 SGDLS, CDR2 YYNGEE. The CDR3 contains 17 residues. The CDR3 protein is CASSVEVAGGTTDTQYF.